The 14 T cell receptor beta chains below come from one sample, sequenced in a study of T cell changes during pregnancy in multiple sclerosis (dated by TCRdb to between 2019 and 2020). Library method: the immunoSEQ multiplex PCR assay. Imported from immuneACCESS, the table was reduced by TCRdb to in-frame sequences with V and J called. These copies leave out some clones; in studies compared against another copy, an unresolved V gene accounts for under half, and the cause of the remainder is not known. This sample holds tens of thousands of clones; almost 95% were observed only once. The ten largest clones capture approximately 2% of the sample. Sequencing used peripheral blood, obtained after pregnancy. These receptors all stem from a female donor with multiple sclerosis, enrolled in a pregnancy study.

CDR3 residues: CAWIAGAYEQYF. The CDR3 DNA follows: TGTGCCTGGATAGCGGGCGCCTACGAGCAGTACTTC. J is TRBJ2-7 and V is TRBV30; TRBD2 aligns across 7 bases. The CDR3 has 12 amino acids. In germline, CDR1 is GTSNPN, CDR2 SVGIG (reference sequence). The V segment lost 4 bases and the J segment 2 bases; nucleotides outside the gene matches: 2.

The chain uses TRBV4-2 and TRBJ2-1; 12 bases match TRBD2. V dropped 3 bases and J dropped 7; count of bases not matched to a gene: 13. Germline loops: CDR1 LGHNA, CDR2 YNFKEQ. The CDR3 covers 18 residues. The CDR3 sequence is CASSQEGASGRVGNEQFF. CDR3 bases: TGTGCCAGCAGCCAGGAAGGGGCTAGCGGGAGGGTGGGAAATGAGCAGTTCTTC.

V usage is TRBV7-2 and J usage is TRBJ1-5, with 7 bases fitting TRBD1. This CDR3 has 13 amino acids. Germline V lookup: CDR1 SGHTA, CDR2 FQGNSA. V lost 6 bases, J lost 6 bases, and 5 bases stayed unmatched. CDR3 amino acids: CASSPRGLQPQHF. In DNA, the CDR3 is TGTGCCAGCAGTCCTAGGGGGCTTCAGCCCCAGCATTTT.

J is TRBJ2-5 and V is TRBV18, with D possibly being TRBD1 (5 bases). From germline, CDR1 is KGHSH and CDR2 LQKENI. There are 15 residues in the CDR3. V gave up 1 base and J gave up 2 bases, with 11 bases separating them. CDR3 sequence reads: CASSPLAGAQETQYF. The CDR3 nucleotides read TGTGCCAGCTCACCACTAGCTGGGGCACAAGAGACCCAGTACTTC.

V gene TRBV4-3 combines with J gene TRBJ2-2; D is possibly TRBD2 (6 bases). Per the germline V gene, CDR1 is LGHNA and CDR2 is YSLEER. The CDR3 totals 16 residues. Deletions cut 0 bases from V and 6 bases from J, with 14 bases between. CDR3 DNA sequence: TGCGCCAGCAGCCAAGAGGGGGGTTACGATCCCGGGGAGCTGTTTTTT. Its protein is CASSQEGGYDPGELFF.

J is TRBJ2-3 and V is TRBV6-5, with 10 bases fitting TRBD2. From germline, CDR1 is MNHEY and CDR2 SVGAGI. V was clipped by 6 bases and J by 1 base; unmatched bases: 4. The CDR3 extends over 15 amino acids. CDR3 residues: CASRLAGDGTDTQYF. CDR3 sequence (DNA): TGTGCCAGCAGGCTAGCGGGGGATGGCACAGATACGCAGTATTTT.

The chain has TRBV5-1 and TRBJ1-2; D is possibly TRBD1 (6 bases). Germline CDR1 is SGHRS and CDR2 is YFSETQ. Trimming took 2 bases from V and 0 from J, leaving 14 bases between them. CDR3 length: 16 amino acids. The CDR3 protein is CASSLRRGGSNYGYTF. The CDR3 DNA sequence: TGCGCCAGCAGCTTAAGGCGGGGGGGCTCTAACTATGGCTACACCTTC.

V gene TRBV10-2 combines with J gene TRBJ2-6; 9 bases align to TRBD1. There are 17 residues in the CDR3. The J segment lost 3 bases and the V segment lost 7 bases, leaving 10 bases of the junction unmatched. In germline, CDR1 is WSHSY, CDR2 SAAADI. The CDR3 loop reads CASTKDRGDGGANVLTF. In DNA form, the CDR3 reads TGCGCCAGCACGAAAGACAGGGGGGATGGTGGGGCCAACGTCCTGACTTTC.

This clone has a single count. This sequence joins TRBV29-1 and TRBJ2-1; possible D gene TRBD2, 6 bases. The CDR3 covers 13 residues. Per the germline V gene, CDR1 is SQVTM and CDR2 is ANQGSEA. V lost 4 bases and J 7 bases, leaving 14 bases between the germline ends. The CDR3 reads CSVAGGFANEQFF. DNA for the CDR3: TGCAGCGTTGCTGGAGGGTTCGCGAATGAGCAGTTCTTC.

The J gene is TRBJ2-2, the V gene TRBV5-1; D is perhaps TRBD1 (6 bases). Trimming removed 0 bases from V and 4 bases from J, with 10 bases in between. The germline V gene has CDR1 SGHRS and CDR2 YFSETQ. The CDR3 contains 15 residues. As DNA, the CDR3 is TGCGCCAGCAGCTTGGTCACAGGGTCCACCGGGGAGCTGTTTTTT. It codes for CASSLVTGSTGELFF.

This clone was observed once. The chain recombines TRBV4-1 with TRBJ2-6; TRBD1 agrees at 7 bases. There are 19 residues in the CDR3. V was pared by 0 bases and J by 1 base, with 9 bases of the junction left unmatched. CDR1 is MGHRA, CDR2 YSYEKL, per germline. This CDR3 reads CASSQDLGTERSGANVLTF. The DNA for the CDR3 is TGCGCCAGCAGCCAAGATTTAGGGACAGAGAGATCTGGGGCCAACGTCCTGACTTTC.

The V and J genes are TRBV7-3 and TRBJ2-1, with 9 bases matching TRBD2. This CDR3 has 15 amino acids. V lost 1 base, J lost 9 bases, and 7 bases stayed unmatched. CDR1 is SGHTA, CDR2 FQGTGA, per germline. CDR3 bases: TGTGCCAGCAGCTTAATAGGCGGGGGGGTGTCTGAGCAGTTCTTC. Amino acids: CASSLIGGGVSEQFF.

The rearrangement links TRBV5-1 to TRBJ1-3; a weak D match, TRBD1 (5 bases). This CDR3 spans 14 amino acids. Trimming took 3 bases from V and 2 from J, leaving 9 bases between them. Germline V gene data show CDR1 as SGHRS and CDR2 as YFSETQ. In DNA form, the CDR3 reads TGCGCCAGCAGCTGGGGGGGGGCTGGAAACACCATATATTTT. Amino acid sequence: CASSWGGAGNTIYF.

The chain has TRBV27 and TRBJ2-7; D is undetermined. The CDR3 contains 14 residues. Germline CDR1 MNHEY, CDR2 SMNVEV (reference sequence). Trimming cost V 5 bases and J 1 base, with 12 bases left between them. CDR3 region: CASSVTPDSYEQYF. CDR3 DNA sequence: TGTGCCAGCAGTGTAACACCTGATTCCTACGAGCAGTACTTC.